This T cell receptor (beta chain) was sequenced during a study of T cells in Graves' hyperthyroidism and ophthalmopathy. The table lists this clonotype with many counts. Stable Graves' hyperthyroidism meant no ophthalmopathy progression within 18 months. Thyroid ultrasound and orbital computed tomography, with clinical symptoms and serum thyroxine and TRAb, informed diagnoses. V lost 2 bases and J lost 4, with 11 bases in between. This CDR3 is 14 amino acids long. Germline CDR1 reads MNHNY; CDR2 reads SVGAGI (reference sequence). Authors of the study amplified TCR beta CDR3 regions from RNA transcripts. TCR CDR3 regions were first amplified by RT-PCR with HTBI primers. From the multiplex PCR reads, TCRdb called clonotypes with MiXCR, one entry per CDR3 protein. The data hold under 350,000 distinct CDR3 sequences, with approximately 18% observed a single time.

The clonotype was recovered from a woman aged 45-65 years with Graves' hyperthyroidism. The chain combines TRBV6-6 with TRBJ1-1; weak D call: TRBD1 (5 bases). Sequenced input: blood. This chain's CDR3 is CASSYVGGSTEAFF. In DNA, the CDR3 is TGTGCCAGCAGTTACGTTGGGGGTAGCACTGAAGCTTTCTTT.